This passage covers 25 T cell receptor beta chains from one sample sequenced in a study of T cells in Graves' hyperthyroidism and ophthalmopathy. TCR beta CDR3 region amplification was performed from RNA transcripts. The HTBI primer set served for first-round RT-PCR of the TCR CDR3. TCRdb processed the multiplex PCR reads anew with MiXCR; each CDR3 protein has one entry. The data show about 720,000 distinct CDR3 sequences, around 15% seen once. The specimen sequenced was blood. Receptors originate from a man in his late teens or twenties with Graves' hyperthyroidism.

The chain couples TRBV3-1 to TRBJ1-2; maybe TRBD1 (5 bases). The germline gives CDR1 LGHDT, CDR2 YNNKEL (reference sequence). CDR3 length: 12 amino acids. The ends were cut back, 0 bases at V and 7 bases at J, with 6 bases in the middle. The CDR3 sequence: CASSQDGGGYTF. The CDR3 DNA is TGTGCCAGCAGCCAAGATGGGGGTGGCTACACCTTC. Full variable domain (rest looked up from reference TRBV3-1 and TRBJ1-2): DTAVSQTPKYLVTQMGNDKSIKCEQNLGHDTMYWYKQDSKKFLKIMFSYNNKELIINETVPNRFSPKSPDKAHLNLHINSLELGDSAVYFCASSQDGGGYTFGSGTRLTVV.

Ten or more counts support this clonotype. This chain joins TRBV11-3 and TRBJ1-1, with TRBD1 as a possible D gene (5 bases). The germline V gene has CDR1 SGHNT and CDR2 YENEEA. This CDR3 is built from 14 residues. The V and J ends lost 5 bases and 11 bases respectively, with 21 bases between them. CDR3 residues: CASSQDGWTTAAFF. CDR3 in DNA: TGTGCCAGCAGCCAAGATGGGTGGACAACCGCGGCTTTCTTT.

This clonotype was seen a few times. The chain couples TRBV2 to TRBJ1-1; no definite D call. The germline CDR1 and CDR2 sequences are SNHLY and FYNNEI. The CDR3 is 14 amino acids. V was pared by 4 bases and J by 0 bases, with 9 bases between. The CDR3 DNA sequence: TGTGCCAGCAGTGCCGAGGGTCTGAACACTGAAGCTTTCTTT. It encodes CASSAEGLNTEAFF. Combining the CDR3 with reference TRBV2 and TRBJ1-1 gives the whole variable domain EPEVTQTPSHQVTQMGQEVILRCVPISNHLYFYWYRQILGQKVEFLVSFYNNEISEKSEIFDDQFSVERPDGSNFTLKIRSTKLEDSAMYFCASSAEGLNTEAFFGQGTRLTVV.

This clonotype was seen a handful of times. The chain employs TRBV13 and TRBJ2-1, with TRBD2 matching 9 bases. CDR1 is PRHDT and CDR2 is FYEKMQ in the germline V gene (reference sequence). CDR3 length: 16 amino acids. Germline trimming cut 7 bases from V and 7 bases from J; bases unmatched to any gene: 14. The CDR3 DNA reads as TGTGCCAGCATTCCTTCTGGCGGGAGGGCCCAAAATGAGCAGTTCTTC. It specifies CASIPSGGRAQNEQFF.

The chain couples TRBV9 to TRBJ1-6; TRBD1 agrees at 7 bases. The CDR3 has 15 residues. The germline V gene has CDR1 SGDLS and CDR2 YYNGEE. Trimming at V came to 0 bases and at J to 8 bases, leaving 5 bases not matched to a gene. DNA for the CDR3: TGTGCCAGCAGCGTAGGAGGGGGCGGATATTCACCCCTCCACTTT. Translating it yields CASSVGGGGYSPLHF.

This clonotype was counted ten times or more. The chain carries TRBV28 and TRBJ2-2; tentatively, D is TRBD2 (5 bases). Germline V lookup: CDR1 MDHEN, CDR2 SYDVKM. This CDR3 contains 14 residues. V lost 3 bases and J lost 7, with 12 bases in between. CDR3 loop: CASSLGVGNGELFF. In DNA form, the CDR3 reads TGTGCCAGCAGTTTGGGAGTCGGGAACGGGGAGCTGTTTTTT. The full variable domain, completed using reference TRBV28 and TRBJ2-2, is DVKVTQSSRYLVKRTGEKVFLECVQDMDHENMFWYRQDPGLGLRLIYFSYDVKMKEKGDIPEGYSVSREKKERFSLILESASTNQTSMYLCASSLGVGNGELFFGEGSRLTVL.

This clonotype was detected a few times. This sequence joins TRBV5-1 and TRBJ1-1; no clear D. The V and J ends lost 0 bases and 6 bases respectively, with 9 bases between them. Germline loops: CDR1 SGHRS, CDR2 YFSETQ. The CDR3 totals 13 residues. The CDR3 DNA sequence: TGCGCCAGCAGCTTGGTGGGCAGCCCTGAAGCTTTCTTT. This encodes CASSLVGSPEAFF.

V and J are TRBV5-1 and TRBJ2-6; 7 bases fit TRBD2. V lost 3 bases to trimming and J lost 2 bases; unmatched junction nucleotides: 2. Germline V gives CDR1 SGHRS, CDR2 YFSETQ. This CDR3 has 15 residues. The CDR3 reads CASSSAGAGANVLTF. CDR3 sequence (DNA): TGCGCCAGCAGCTCCGCGGGGGCTGGGGCCAACGTCCTGACTTTC.

In nucleotides, the CDR3 is TGTGCCAGCAGCTTTGCTAGCGGGGGGGCCTACGAGCAGTACTTC. It translates to CASSFASGGAYEQYF. The chain combines TRBV11-1 with TRBJ2-7, with TRBD2 matching over 12 bases. V was pared by 3 bases and J by 2 bases, with 2 bases of the junction left unmatched. This CDR3 is built from 15 residues. Germline V gives CDR1 SGHAT, CDR2 FQDESV (reference sequence).

V and J are TRBV9 and TRBJ2-1, with a tentative D call TRBD2 (5 bases). The V end was cut by 0 bases, the J end by 4 bases, with 20 bases between. Germline V lookup: CDR1 SGDLS, CDR2 YYNGEE. The length of the CDR3 is 18 residues. The CDR3 protein is CASSVALPLAPIYNEQFF. CDR3 nucleotides: TGTGCCAGCAGCGTAGCCCTTCCTCTAGCTCCGATTTACAATGAGCAGTTCTTC.

This chain links TRBV29-1 with TRBJ2-2, with D uncertain. The CDR3 totals 11 residues. The germline V gene encodes CDR1 SQVTM and CDR2 ANQGSEA. V lost 3 bases, J lost 5 bases, and 4 bases lay in between. CDR3 nucleotide sequence: TGCAGCGTTGACAGAACCGGGGAGCTGTTTTTT. Its translation is CSVDRTGELFF.

In this sample, this clonotype turned up many times. The chain joins TRBV6-2 or TRBV6-3 to TRBJ2-5; D gene uncertain. There are 13 residues in the CDR3. V was clipped by 2 bases and J by 5 bases, with 9 bases between them. Germline loops: CDR1 MNHEY, CDR2 SVGEGT. CDR3 DNA: TGTGCCAGCAGTTACGGCGGTTGGGAGACCCAGTACTTC. The encoded protein is CASSYGGWETQYF.

The gene calls are TRBV20-1 and TRBJ2-5; TRBD2 aligns across 8 bases. With 0 bases clipped from V and 3 bases from J, the junction kept 9 bases outside the gene matches. CDR3 length equals 16 residues. Germline V CDR1 and CDR2: DFQATT, SNEGSKA (reference sequence). In DNA form, the CDR3 reads TGCAGTGCTAGAGATGGGCTAGCGGGTTGGGAAGAGACCCAGTACTTC. Translated, it gives CSARDGLAGWEETQYF.

This clonotype was recorded at least ten times. The chain recombines TRBV12-3 or TRBV12-4 with TRBJ1-5; D is unresolved. Trimming stripped 6 bases from V and 0 bases from J, with 9 bases between. This CDR3 comprises 14 residues. The CDR3 DNA is TGTGCCAGCAGCCTCATCGGTAGCAATCAGCCCCAGCATTTT. Translated, it gives CASSLIGSNQPQHF.

This clonotype was counted ten times or more. The chain combines TRBV7-2 with TRBJ2-5; D possibly uses TRBD1 or TRBD2 (5 bases each). Germline V gene data show CDR1 as SGHTA and CDR2 as FQGNSA. The CDR3 totals 14 residues. Trimming removed 2 bases at V and 5 bases at J, with 12 bases between. This CDR3 is CASSLSRGRETQYF. CDR3 sequence (DNA): TGTGCCAGCAGCTTATCGAGGGGCCGGGAGACCCAGTACTTC.

The chain links TRBV5-5 to TRBJ1-1; tentatively, D is TRBD1 (5 bases). This CDR3 spans 15 amino acids. Trimming removed 0 bases at V and 4 bases at J, with 13 bases between. Germline CDR1 and CDR2: SGHKS and YYEKEE (reference sequence). The CDR3 region is CASSLGTSGGTEAFF. CDR3 DNA: TGTGCCAGCAGCTTGGGCACTTCGGGGGGCACTGAAGCTTTCTTT.

This clonotype was counted many times. The chain carries TRBV18 and TRBJ1-4; D perhaps matches TRBD1 (6 bases). Trimming removed 2 bases from V and 4 bases from J, with 8 bases in between. CDR1 KGHSH and CDR2 LQKENI come from the germline V gene. The CDR3 consists of 14 residues. CDR3 nucleotides: TGTGCCAGCTCACCAAAACAGGGTAATGAAAAACTGTTTTTT. This sequence encodes CASSPKQGNEKLFF.

This chain links TRBV7-9 with TRBJ2-5; the D call may be TRBD1 or TRBD2 (5 bases each). Germline V gives CDR1 SEHNR, CDR2 FQNEAQ (reference sequence). Trimming removed 0 bases at V and 2 bases at J, with 10 bases between. The CDR3 runs to 15 residues. The DNA for the CDR3 is TGTGCCAGCAGCTTAGCGTGGGGGTTTCAAGAGACCCAGTACTTC. Its translation is CASSLAWGFQETQYF.

This clonotype was seen at least ten times. V is TRBV2 and J is TRBJ1-1; no definite D call. V lost 1 base, J lost 3 bases, and 6 bases lay in between. The germline CDR1 and CDR2 sequences are SNHLY and FYNNEI. This CDR3 is 13 amino acids long. In nucleotides, the CDR3 is TGTGCCAGCAGTGAAGGAAGCTACACTGAAGCTTTCTTT. Its translation: CASSEGSYTEAFF.

The CDR3: CSARRGGTNQPQHF. In DNA, the CDR3 is TGCAGTGCTAGGAGGGGCGGGACAAATCAGCCCCAGCATTTT. The rearrangement links TRBV20-1 to TRBJ1-5; a possible D gene is TRBD1 (6 bases). The germline V gene has CDR1 DFQATT and CDR2 SNEGSKA (reference sequence). This CDR3 region has 14 residues. Trimming took 3 bases from V and 4 from J, leaving 13 bases between them.

J is TRBJ2-1 and V is TRBV5-1; 10 positions match TRBD2. There are 14 residues in the CDR3. CDR1 and CDR2 from the germline V gene are SGHRS and YFSETQ. V lost 0 bases and J lost 15; bases outside the gene matches: 9. The CDR3 region is CASSLDTASGSRFF. The DNA of the CDR3 is TGCGCCAGCAGCTTGGACACGGCTAGCGGGAGTAGGTTCTTC.

This clonotype was counted only a few times. The V call is TRBV6-2 or TRBV6-3, the J call TRBJ1-5; D is uncertain. CDR3 size: 14 residues. Trimming removed 7 bases from V and 2 bases from J, with 12 bases in between. Germline assignment: CDR1 MNHEY and CDR2 SVGEGT. The CDR3 DNA reads TGTGCCAGCACCCAACAGATTGGCAATCAGCCCCAGCATTTT. The encoded protein is CASTQQIGNQPQHF.

This clonotype appeared many times. The V and J genes are TRBV7-8 and TRBJ2-4; 7 nucleotides align to TRBD1. Trimming took 6 bases from V and 0 from J; bases not matched to a gene: 5. Germline CDR1 and CDR2: SGHVS and FQNEAQ. This CDR3 is 15 amino acids long. The CDR3 DNA reads as TGTGCCAGCAGTCTAGGGGGCCTAGCCAAAAACATTCAGTACTTC. It translates to CASSLGGLAKNIQYF.

A remark on this clonotype: Given a much more abundant clone one base away, this may be a read error. The chain couples TRBV2 to TRBJ2-3, with unresolved D. This CDR3 is 12 amino acids long. V was clipped by 5 bases and J by 2 bases, with 5 bases between them. Germline V lookup: CDR1 SNHLY, CDR2 FYNNEI. The CDR3 sequence is CASSRNTDTQYF. CDR3 DNA sequence: TGTGCCAGCAGTCGGAACACAGATACGCAGTATTTT.

This clonotype was counted only a few times. The CDR3, as DNA: TGTGCCAGCGGAATAGGTGCCTACGAGCAGTACTTC. It specifies CASGIGAYEQYF. The genes are TRBV28 and TRBJ2-7; D gene unclear. The CDR3 sequence is 12 residues long. Germline lookup yields CDR1 MDHEN and CDR2 SYDVKM. V was pared by 8 bases and J by 2 bases, with 10 bases between.